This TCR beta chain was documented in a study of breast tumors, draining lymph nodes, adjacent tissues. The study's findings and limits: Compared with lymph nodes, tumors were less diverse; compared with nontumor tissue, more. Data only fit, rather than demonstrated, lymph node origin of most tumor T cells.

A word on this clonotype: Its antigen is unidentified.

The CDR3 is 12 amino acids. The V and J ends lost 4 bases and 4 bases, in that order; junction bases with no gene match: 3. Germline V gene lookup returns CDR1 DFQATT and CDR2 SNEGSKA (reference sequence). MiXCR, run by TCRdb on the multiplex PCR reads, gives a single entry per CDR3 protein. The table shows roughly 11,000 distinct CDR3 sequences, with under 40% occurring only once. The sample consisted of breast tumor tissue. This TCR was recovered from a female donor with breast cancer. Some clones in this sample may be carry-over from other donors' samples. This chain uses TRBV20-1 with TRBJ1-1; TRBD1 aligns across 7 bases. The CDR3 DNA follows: TGCAGTGCTACTACAGGGGTCACTGAAGCTTTCTTT. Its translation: CSATTGVTEAFF.